This T cell receptor beta chain is from a study of Graves' ophthalmopathy and Graves' hyperthyroidism. The table lists this clonotype with many counts. Using RNA transcripts, the TCR beta CDR3 regions were amplified. After a first-round RT-PCR with HTBI primers, a second-round multiplex PCR was run. TCRdb re-called the multiplex PCR reads with MiXCR, one entry per CDR3 protein. Here the sample spans fewer than 70,000 distinct CDR3 sequences, roughly half being singletons. The CDR3 loop spans 13 amino acids. The germline CDR1 and CDR2 sequences are LNHDA and SQIVND (reference sequence). Trimming took 5 bases from V and 7 from J; bases not matched to a gene: 4.

The chain employs TRBV19 and TRBJ1-5; the match to TRBD1 covers 8 bases. The specimen sequenced was peripheral blood. This sequence originates from an adult woman with Graves' ophthalmopathy. DNA of the CDR3: TGTGCCAGTAGTGGGACAGGTGGACAGCCCCAGCATTTT. Protein product: CASSGTGGQPQHF.